This record covers a single TCR beta chain. TCRdb's copy holds only in-frame clones and misses some; the assay was immunoSEQ multiplex PCR. The sample carries more than 200,000 clones, roughly 80% recorded once. The data were obtained in a study of blood T cell repertoires in COVID-19. Germline CDR1 reads SGHTA; CDR2 reads FQGNSA. This CDR3 has 16 residues. The V and J ends lost 6 bases and 7 bases, in that order; junction bases with no gene match: 15. V usage is TRBV7-2 and J usage is TRBJ2-1; TRBD1 matches 7 bases. This receptor was obtained from a woman of 80 years or more with acute or convalescent COVID-19. The sequenced sample consisted of peripheral blood. The CDR3 DNA is TGTGCCAGCAGTAGGACCCGGGACAGCGTCTGGAATGAGCAGTTCTTC. Its protein is CASSRTRDSVWNEQFF.